Reported below is one T cell receptor (beta chain). The antigen is unknown. This specimen comes from a study of shared clonotypes between healthy human individuals. Naive-designated CD8 cells lacked CD45RO, were positively enriched for CCR7, and omitted terminally differentiated effector memory CD45RA+ cells. The donor cohort consisted entirely of Caucasian adults residing in Nashville, Tennessee. Study conclusions and caveats: The rarefaction results pointed to incomplete sorted-subset sequencing despite large depth.

This CDR3 has 13 amino acids. The V gene's germline CDR1 is LNHDA and CDR2 SQIVND (reference sequence). The V gene lost 7 bases and the J gene lost 7 bases, with 13 bases spanning the gap. Some clones are missing from TCRdb's copy, which holds only in-frame ones; the method was immunoSEQ multiplex PCR. The sample yields about 2.1 million clones, approximately 92% seen once. The V gene is TRBV19, the J gene TRBJ2-2; TRBD2 might be the D (6 bases). Sequenced sample: naive CD8+ T cells from PBMCs. This TCR came from a man younger than 35 in good health. Some clones in this sample may be carry-over from other donors' samples. CDR3: CASTPGTYGELFF. CDR3 DNA sequence: TGTGCCAGTACCCCAGGGACTTACGGGGAGCTGTTTTTT.